The 11 T cell receptor beta chains below all came from one sample that was sequenced in a study of blood T cell repertoires in COVID-19. Assay used: immunoSEQ multiplex PCR; TCRdb lists only in-frame clones, some missing. The table includes some 60,000 clones, about 90% detected once. The sequencing sample was made of peripheral blood. Source of these receptors: a man in his sixties with acute or convalescent COVID-19.

The chain combines TRBV5-1 with TRBJ2-1, with TRBD1 matching over 8 bases. After removal of 3 bases from V and 5 bases from J, the junction contained 13 bases not matched to a gene. The germline gives CDR1 SGHRS, CDR2 YFSETQ. The CDR3 has 17 residues. This CDR3 is CASSSIPRGRMNNEQFF. The CDR3 region has the DNA TGCGCCAGCAGCTCTATTCCCAGGGGGCGAATGAACAATGAGCAGTTCTTC. The variable domain in full, with the rest retrieved from reference TRBV5-1 and TRBJ2-1, is KAGVTQTPRYLIKTRGQQVTLSCSPISGHRSVSWYQQTPGQGLQFLFEYFSETQRNKGNFPGRFSGRQFSNSRSEMNVSTLELGDSALYLCASSSIPRGRMNNEQFFGPGTRLTVL.

The V and J genes are TRBV28 and TRBJ1-1; a possible D gene is TRBD1 (6 bases). Germline V gene sequence: CDR1 MDHEN, CDR2 SYDVKM. Trimming stripped 11 bases from V and 4 bases from J, with 17 bases between. The CDR3 contains 13 residues. The CDR3 nucleotides are TGTGCCTCCAACGAGGGGGTGGGCACTGAAGCTTTCTTT. Translation gives CASNEGVGTEAFF.

The chain's CDR3 is CASSTGSRLNTDTQYF. CDR3 DNA sequence: TGTGCCAGCAGCACAGGGAGTCGGCTAAACACAGATACGCAGTATTTT. This chain joins TRBV27 and TRBJ2-3; possibly TRBD1 for D (6 bases). Trimming removed 6 bases from V and 2 bases from J, with 18 bases in between. The CDR3 has 16 amino acids. Germline CDR1 and CDR2: MNHEY and SMNVEV (reference sequence).

The chain has TRBV9 and TRBJ1-1; D gene unclear. From germline, CDR1 is SGDLS and CDR2 YYNGEE. V lost 1 base, J lost 0 bases, and 4 bases lay in between. The CDR3 consists of 13 residues. In DNA form, the CDR3 reads TGTGCCAGCAGCGTATCAGTGAACACTGAAGCTTTCTTT. Translating it yields CASSVSVNTEAFF.

The genes are TRBV19 and TRBJ2-5; TRBD1 is a possible D gene (6 bases). Germline CDR1 LNHDA, CDR2 SQIVND (reference sequence). The CDR3 extends over 15 amino acids. V lost 5 bases to trimming and J lost 2 bases, with 15 bases between them. The CDR3 spells CASSLVWDIQETQYF. The CDR3, as DNA: TGTGCCAGTAGTCTCGTTTGGGACATTCAAGAGACCCAGTACTTC.

The chain has TRBV29-1 and TRBJ1-4, with 10 positions matching TRBD1. Germline assignment: CDR1 SQVTM and CDR2 ANQGSEA. With 7 bases clipped from V and 6 bases from J, the junction kept 2 bases outside the gene matches. The CDR3 is 12 residues long. This chain's CDR3 is CSATGGDEKLFF. As DNA, the CDR3 is TGCAGCGCGACAGGGGGCGATGAAAAACTGTTTTTT.

This sequence joins TRBV6-5 and TRBJ1-2; D ambiguous. The CDR3 runs 15 residues. The germline V gene encodes CDR1 MNHEY and CDR2 SVGAGI. With 0 bases removed from V and 3 bases from J, the gap between germline ends came to 11 bases. The CDR3 reads CASSYSAGNHYGYTF. The CDR3 nucleotides read TGTGCCAGCAGTTACTCGGCAGGCAACCACTATGGCTACACCTTC.

This chain connects TRBV7-2 to TRBJ1-5, with 8 bases matching TRBD1. This CDR3 has 14 amino acids. The germline V gene encodes CDR1 SGHTA and CDR2 FQGNSA. Trimming at V came to 4 bases and at J to 4 bases, leaving 3 bases not matched to a gene. The CDR3 here is CASSSQGGNQPQHF. CDR3 coding DNA: TGTGCCAGCAGCTCACAGGGGGGGAATCAGCCCCAGCATTTT.

The chain joins TRBV4-3 to TRBJ2-7, with D possibly matching TRBD2 (5 bases). Per the germline V gene, CDR1 is LGHNA and CDR2 is YSLEER. There are 15 residues in the CDR3. V shed 1 base and J shed 3 bases, with 13 bases lying between them. This chain's CDR3 is CASSQGTDRVYEQYF. CDR3 in DNA: TGCGCCAGCAGCCAAGGGACTGATAGAGTCTACGAGCAGTACTTC.

The rearrangement uses TRBV11-3 and TRBJ2-2; possibly TRBD1 for D (5 bases). Deletions cut 5 bases from V and 3 bases from J, with 13 bases between. Germline CDR1 SGHNT, CDR2 YENEEA. This CDR3 has 15 residues. CDR3 amino acids: CASSKGQGDTGELFF. The DNA for the CDR3 is TGTGCCAGCAGCAAGGGGCAGGGTGACACCGGGGAGCTGTTTTTT.

V usage is TRBV15 and J usage is TRBJ1-3, with a tentative D call TRBD1 (5 bases). The CDR3 spans 15 residues. The V gene lost 0 bases and the J gene lost 1 base, with 7 bases spanning the gap. Per germline, CDR1 LNHNV and CDR2 YYDKDF (reference sequence). CDR3 DNA sequence: TGTGCCACCAGCAGAGATCAGGGATCTGGAAACACCATATATTTT. Translation gives CATSRDQGSGNTIYF.